This T cell receptor (beta chain) was retrieved from a study of monozygotic twins with inflammatory bowel disease. From its re-call of the 5' RACE reads, TCRdb lists each CDR3 protein once, without DNA. In total, the table holds around 200,000 distinct CDR3 sequences. The blood volume drawn from each donor was roughly 2.5 ml. Investigators pulled total RNA out of whole blood and did not sort T cells. Study results and caveats: Possibly reflecting limited power, no difference in repertoire similarity was found between concordant and discordant twins. The sharing of clonotypes with others was lower in IBD patients than in healthy twins, especially with disease activity.

Per the germline V gene, CDR1 is MDHEN and CDR2 is SYDVKM. The CDR3 contains 13 residues. A word on this clonotype: The antigen is not known.

This clonotype originated in a human donor with ulcerative colitis or Crohn's disease, or a healthy co-twin of an affected twin (not recorded which). The V call is TRBV28, the J call TRBJ1-2; the TCRdb D gene call, TRBD1, has no DNA to confirm it. The sample consisted of blood. The CDR3 sequence is CASRVTGSGGYTF.